A single sample is the source of the 8 T cell receptor beta chains below, sequenced in a study of T cells in localized non-small cell lung cancer. Assay used: immunoSEQ multiplex PCR; TCRdb lists only in-frame clones, some missing. The data hold over 20,000 clones, with about 86% observed a single time. Sequenced here: peripheral blood, sampled before any cancer treatment. These receptors were taken from an older male donor with stage II squamous cell lung carcinoma.

The chain recombines TRBV4-2 with TRBJ2-3; no clear D. The CDR3 contains 13 residues. CDR1 and CDR2 (germline): LGHNA, YNFKEQ. The germline V and J ends were trimmed by 4 bases and 5 bases, with 10 bases remaining between them. As DNA, the CDR3 is TGTGCCAGCAGCCTTCAACTGGAAGATACGCAGTATTTT. It encodes CASSLQLEDTQYF.

The chain links TRBV7-2 to TRBJ2-3; tentatively, D is TRBD1 (5 bases). V was clipped by 7 bases and J by 2 bases, with 13 bases between them. The V gene's germline CDR1 is SGHTA and CDR2 FQGNSA. The CDR3 runs to 14 residues. CDR3 coding DNA: TGTGCCAGCATGCCCGACAGATACACAGATACGCAGTATTTT. Encoded protein: CASMPDRYTDTQYF.

The V and J genes are TRBV28 and TRBJ2-3; TRBD2 aligns across 10 bases. The germline V gene encodes CDR1 MDHEN and CDR2 SYDVKM. V lost 5 bases and J lost 7; bases outside the gene matches: 15. CDR3 length: 17 residues. The CDR3 here is CASSQPPTSGRVHTQYF. CDR3 nucleotide sequence: TGTGCCAGCAGTCAACCCCCGACTAGCGGGCGAGTGCATACGCAGTATTTT. The full variable domain, rest sourced from reference TRBV28 and TRBJ2-3, is DVKVTQSSRYLVKRTGEKVFLECVQDMDHENMFWYRQDPGLGLRLIYFSYDVKMKEKGDIPEGYSVSREKKERFSLILESASTNQTSMYLCASSQPPTSGRVHTQYFGPGTRLTVL.

The chain is built from TRBV7-9 and TRBJ1-1; D remains unclear. CDR1 SEHNR and CDR2 FQNEAQ come from the germline V gene (reference sequence). Trimming cost V 5 bases and J 4 bases, with 14 bases left between them. CDR3 length: 14 amino acids. CDR3 protein: CASSPDSMGTEAFF. DNA of the CDR3: TGTGCCAGCAGCCCGGACTCAATGGGCACTGAAGCTTTCTTT.

This clone was detected only a few times. The V and J genes are TRBV6-6 and TRBJ1-5, with TRBD1 identical over 10 bases. The CDR3 loop spans 16 amino acids. Per germline, CDR1 MNHNY and CDR2 SVGAGI (reference sequence). V shed 5 bases and J 6 bases; nucleotides not matched to a gene: 10. CDR3 nucleotides: TGTGCCAGCAGTCACCCTCGGACAGGGGGAGGTCAGCCCCAGCATTTT. Protein sequence: CASSHPRTGGGQPQHF.

This clone was picked up one time. The CDR3 DNA reads TGTGCCATCAGTGTCCCGGGCGGGGAAGCTTTCTTT. Protein product: CAISVPGGEAFF. The V call is TRBV10-3, the J call TRBJ1-1; the D is unclear. Germline CDR1 is ENHRY and CDR2 is SYGVKD. V lost 4 bases to trimming and J lost 8 bases, with 11 bases between them. The CDR3 sequence is 12 residues long.

V is TRBV9 and J is TRBJ2-3; the D gene is possibly TRBD2 (6 bases). V was trimmed by 6 bases and J by 1 base, leaving 15 bases between them. Germline lookup yields CDR1 SGDLS and CDR2 YYNGEE. The CDR3 extends over 15 amino acids. CDR3 sequence (DNA): TGTGCCAGCAACCCCTTGGCGGGACGCACAGATACGCAGTATTTT. It is translated as CASNPLAGRTDTQYF.

V and J are TRBV11-2 and TRBJ2-2; D ambiguous. This CDR3 is 13 amino acids long. The V end lost 0 bases, the J end lost 7 bases, and 6 bases lay between the germline ends. Germline V gene lookup returns CDR1 SGHAT and CDR2 FQNNGV. The CDR3 is CASSLDHSGELFF. In DNA, the CDR3 is TGTGCCAGCAGCTTAGACCACAGCGGGGAGCTGTTTTTT. The entire variable domain, with the rest obtained from reference TRBV11-2 and TRBJ2-2, is as follows: EAGVAQSPRYKIIEKRQSVAFWCNPISGHATLYWYQQILGQGPKLLIQFQNNGVVDDSQLPKDRFSAERLKGVDSTLKIQPAKLEDSAVYLCASSLDHSGELFFGEGSRLTVL.